This TCR beta chain stems from a study of blood T cell repertoires in COVID-19. Study-level information: Sites across the United States, Italy and Spain contributed samples from acute and convalescent COVID-19.

Profiling relied on immunoSEQ multiplex PCR, and the TCRdb table lists in-frame clones only, not all of them. The sample has approximately 70,000 clones; roughly 88% are singletons. Germline loops: CDR1 SGHRS, CDR2 YFSETQ. The length of the CDR3 is 14 residues. Trimming stripped 4 bases from V and 5 bases from J, with 12 bases between. The receptor was isolated from a woman aged 70-85 years with acute or convalescent COVID-19. What was sequenced was peripheral blood. The gene calls are TRBV5-1 and TRBJ2-2; possible D gene TRBD2, 6 bases. The DNA for the CDR3 is TGCGCCAGCAGCACCCGGAGGGGAACCGGGGAGCTGTTTTTT. Translated, it gives CASSTRRGTGELFF.